What follows describes a single T cell receptor beta chain. Profiled with immunoSEQ multiplex PCR; TCRdb holds only in-frame clones, not every one. Of nearly 200,000 clones in the sample, approximately 84% were seen once. The junction had 0 bases not matched to a gene; V was cut back by 1 base and J by 0 bases. Per the germline V gene, CDR1 is LGHDT and CDR2 is YNNKEL (reference sequence). The length of the CDR3 is 16 residues. The sample originates from a study of blood T cell repertoires in COVID-19. The specimen was PBMCs or T cells enriched from blood (not recorded which). The sequence came from a man aged 40-49 years who had recovered from COVID-19. The J gene is TRBJ2-3, the V gene TRBV3-1 (or the pseudogene TRBV3-2); 11 nucleotides agree with TRBD2. The chain's CDR3 is CASSQVAGGSTDTQYF. The CDR3 DNA is TGTGCCAGCAGCCAAGTAGCGGGGGGGAGCACAGATACGCAGTATTTT.